This section outlines one T cell receptor beta chain sequence together with its context. Its antigen remains unidentified. The sample originates from a study of graft-versus-host responses after intestinal transplantation. Whole-study context: Every transplant recipient was induced with anti-thymocyte globulin, then maintained on tacrolimus and steroids for two to four years. Whole-study findings and limits: Early post-transplant falls in HvG clones accompanied the peak levels of circulating GvH clones.

The CDR3 sequence is 16 residues long. CDR1 is MNHNS and CDR2 is SASEGT in the germline V gene. J was trimmed by 4 bases and V by 4 bases; bases with no gene match: 8. Only in-frame clones appear in the TCRdb table, and some are missing; sequencing was by immunoSEQ multiplex PCR. The profile covers approximately 14,000 clones, with around 87% appearing a single time and over 6.5% taken by the ten largest. J is TRBJ1-5 and V is TRBV6-1; 9 bases align to TRBD1. The input for sequencing was bone marrow, taken just over 120 days after intestinal transplantation. This receptor was identified in a human patient who received an intestinal transplant, so some T cells may come from the graft donor. The CDR3 DNA reads as TGTGCCAGCAGTGCACGTCGGGACAGGGTGAATCAGCCCCAGCATTTT. It specifies CASSARRDRVNQPQHF.